This T cell receptor (beta chain) was sequenced during a study of siplizumab effects on memory and regulatory T cells (dated by TCRdb to the late 2010s). For the study in its entirety: The study looked at the effect of siplizumab, an anti-CD2 antibody, on alloreactive T-cell subsets in allogeneic mixed lymphocyte reactions made from human PBMCs.

Summary of the overall study and its limitations: Siplizumab significantly reduced the cumulative frequency of alloreactive sequences traceable to unstimulated CD4+ memory T cells. Whether proliferating Tregs from siplizumab cultures were suppressive was not functionally confirmed. Among mappable alloreactive CD4+ clones, the Treg-derived fraction averaged approximately 63% with siplizumab versus 25% to 30% in control reactions. Because sequences at frequencies below about 10^-5 were poorly captured, only a minor fraction of alloreactive clones could be mapped back to unstimulated subsets. Greater diversity appeared to be present in unstimulated naive T cells than in memory T cells, and a substantial contribution to the alloresponse seemed to be made by naive cells. About 80-97% of proliferating CD4+ or CD8+ clones could not be given a naive or memory phenotype.

Sorted unstimulated T cells, along with proliferating T cells recovered from mixed lymphocyte reactions, underwent TCRbeta CDR3 sequencing. Fresh whole blood from about ten HLA-typed healthy donors served as the source for isolating PBMCs. To map where alloreactive clones came from, unstimulated CD4+ regulatory T cells were FACS-sorted. Germline trimming amounts to 1 base on V and 12 bases on J, with 8 as the count of junction bases outside the gene matches. In the germline V gene, CDR1 corresponds to SGHDN and CDR2 to FVKESK. The CDR3 runs 16 residues from the cysteine to the phenylalanine. Of all the DNA, just the CDR3 is kept, 48 bases in frame from base 1. The method behind the library was the immunoSEQ multiplex PCR assay. Each sample had some 96,000 TCR templates assayed by the deep sequencing platform. Genomic DNA extracted from sorted T cells was the material used for TCRbeta CDR3 sequencing. In the paper's pipeline: The R programming language was used for clonal analysis of the TCRbeta CDR3 data. Alloreactive CD4+ and CD8+ clones were defined by comparing unstimulated samples with post-reaction CFSE-low samples. Alloreactive CD4+ clones were assigned to regulatory or non-regulatory origin by matching sequences to sorted unstimulated Treg and non-Treg repertoires. The table was pulled from immuneACCESS by TCRdb, which kept in-frame rearrangements only. Such tables lose some clones; where checked, under half of the loss comes from unresolved V genes, and the rest has no known cause. V and J calls and clone size come straight from that table; D and trimming were deduced from the DNA. This sample comprises some 97,000 clones, about 95% of them detected only once. Clones ranked in the top ten supply approximately 0.61% of the sample.

To note about this clone: The antigen it recognizes is unknown. No much larger clone exists at a distance of one base, and base qualities are not known.

This receptor was taken from a human donor in good health. The specimen was Tregs sorted from blood. Rearrangement joined TRBV14 to TRBJ2-6; 11 middle bases align to TRBD1. The CDR3 region reads CASSQAGTGGSRVLTF. The DNA sequence is as follows: TGTGCCAGCAGCCAAGCCGGGACAGGGGGTTCCCGCGTCCTGACTTTC.